The 14 T cell receptor beta chains in this list originate from one sample, sequenced in a study of CD8 T cells in Susac syndrome. Random-hexamer reverse transcription was applied to roughly 0.5 to 1 ug RNA. One entry per CDR3 protein, called by TCRdb with MiXCR from the immunoSEQ multiplex PCR reads. The table includes some 190,000 distinct CDR3 sequences, roughly 94% detected once. Sequenced material: CD4+ T cells from PBMCs. These receptors all come from a human donor in good health.

This clonotype was seen only once. The chain joins TRBV4-3 to TRBJ2-7, with D hard to call. CDR1 is LGHNA and CDR2 is YSLEER in the germline V gene. The CDR3 runs 14 residues. V was shortened by 0 bases and J by 5 bases, with 11 bases between the two germline ends. The DNA for the CDR3 is TGCGCCAGCAGCCAAGACGTAAATGTGGACGAGCAGTACTTC. Translated: CASSQDVNVDEQYF.

CDR3 bases: TGTGCCAGCAGTTTTCGGGGGAGTGAAAAACTGTTTTTT. It yields the protein CASSFRGSEKLFF. The V call is TRBV12-3 or TRBV12-4, the J call TRBJ1-4, with D maybe TRBD1 (5 bases). Trimming shortened V by 3 bases and J by 7 bases, and 9 bases separated the two germline ends. The CDR3 is 13 residues long.

The rearrangement links TRBV18 to TRBJ1-1; a possible D gene is TRBD1 (5 bases). The germline gives CDR1 KGHSH, CDR2 LQKENI. CDR3 length: 13 residues. V gave up 1 base and J gave up 6 bases, with 9 bases separating them. CDR3 sequence: CASSPRTPPEAFF. In DNA form, the CDR3 reads TGTGCCAGCTCACCACGGACACCTCCTGAAGCTTTCTTT.

This clonotype was detected only once. The V and J genes are TRBV29-1 and TRBJ1-2; 8 bases are shared with TRBD1. The CDR3 is made up of 12 amino acids. The trim removed 5 bases at V and 7 bases at J, leaving 6 bases unmatched. Germline loops: CDR1 SQVTM, CDR2 ANQGSEA. Written as DNA, the CDR3 is TGCAGCGTTAGGACAGGGCTGGCTGGCTACACCTTC. It codes for CSVRTGLAGYTF.

J is TRBJ2-1 and V is TRBV24-1, with D maybe TRBD1 (8 bases). Germline loops: CDR1 KGHDR, CDR2 SFDVKD. Trimming cost V 9 bases and J 2 bases, with 13 bases left between them. The CDR3 contains 14 residues. DNA for the CDR3: TGTGCCACCGGTACAGGGGGGGCCTACAATGAGCAGTTCTTC. Protein product: CATGTGGAYNEQFF.

The chain is built from TRBV29-1 and TRBJ1-2; D is ambiguous. Trimming removed 1 base from V and 2 bases from J, with 8 bases in between. CDR3 length: 13 residues. In germline, CDR1 is SQVTM, CDR2 ANQGSEA. The CDR3 loop is CSVEGFGNYGYTF. In DNA form, the CDR3 reads TGCAGCGTTGAAGGTTTTGGAAACTATGGCTACACCTTC.

A note on this clonotype: A read error may produce the germline difference seen at one junction end. The gene calls are TRBV6-6 and TRBJ2-5; TRBD2 agrees at 7 bases. CDR3 size: 14 residues. CDR1 and CDR2 from the germline V gene are MNHNY and SVGAGI (reference sequence). The CDR3 DNA reads TGTGCCAGCAGTCTTGCGGGGGTCGGGGAGACCCAGCACTTC. Amino acid sequence: CASSLAGVGETQHF.

V is TRBV27 and J is TRBJ1-5, with a weak D call TRBD1 (5 bases). The CDR3 runs to 16 residues. V was cut by 2 bases and J by 0 bases, with 11 bases left in between. Germline V CDR1 and CDR2: MNHEY, SMNVEV (reference sequence). The CDR3 loop is CASSLKGRFSNQPQHF. CDR3 nucleotides: TGTGCCAGCAGTTTAAAGGGGCGGTTTAGCAATCAGCCCCAGCATTTT.

The V call is TRBV5-4, the J call TRBJ2-1, with 9 bases that match TRBD1. The trim removed 4 bases at V and 8 bases at J, leaving 10 bases unmatched. Germline CDR1 is SGHNT and CDR2 is YYREEE (reference sequence). CDR3 length: 15 residues. CDR3 coding DNA: TGTGCCAGCAGCCCAACCGGGACAGGGATCCATGAGCAGTTCTTC. Its translation is CASSPTGTGIHEQFF.

The chain is built from TRBV24-1 and TRBJ2-6; no firm D call. V gave up 3 bases and J gave up 0 bases, with 5 bases separating them. Germline CDR1 reads KGHDR; CDR2 reads SFDVKD. The CDR3 extends over 15 amino acids. CDR3 DNA: TGTGCCACCAGTGATGGCCTCTCTGGGGCCAACGTCCTGACTTTC. Amino acids: CATSDGLSGANVLTF.

The V gene is TRBV29-1, the J gene TRBJ1-1, with D tentatively TRBD1 (6 bases). The germline V and J ends were trimmed by 7 bases and 3 bases, with 18 bases remaining between them. Germline CDR1 is SQVTM and CDR2 is ANQGSEA. The CDR3 spans 14 residues. The CDR3 DNA follows: TGCAGCGCCGCGCCGGGGGGGGCCGACACTGAAGCTTTCTTT. Translation gives CSAAPGGADTEAFF.

This chain uses TRBV20-1 with TRBJ1-5; 7 bases fit TRBD1. The germline gives CDR1 DFQATT, CDR2 SNEGSKA (reference sequence). After removal of 1 base from V and 5 bases from J, the junction contained 5 bases not matched to a gene. The CDR3 is made up of 14 amino acids. CDR3 DNA sequence: TGCAGTGCTAGAGGCAGGGGGACAGATCAGCCCCAGCATTTT. Protein sequence: CSARGRGTDQPQHF.

This clonotype was seen just once. J is TRBJ1-2 and V is TRBV28; no firm D call. Between the trimmed V and J ends, which lost 1 base and 9 bases, there was a span of 15 bases. This CDR3 contains 14 residues. The germline CDR1 and CDR2 sequences are MDHEN and SYDVKM. CDR3 sequence: CASSLSEIYVRYTF. CDR3 DNA sequence: TGTGCCAGCAGTTTATCAGAGATCTATGTTCGCTACACCTTC.

V is TRBV5-1 and J is TRBJ2-3, with TRBD1 identical over 7 bases. J lost 6 bases, V lost 2 bases, and 6 bases had no gene match. The CDR3 is 14 amino acids. CDR1 is SGHRS, CDR2 YFSETQ, per germline. The CDR3 loop is CASSFYRGGDTQYF. The CDR3 DNA follows: TGCGCCAGCAGCTTCTACAGGGGTGGGGATACGCAGTATTTT.